This TCR beta chain was profiled in a study of naive CD8 T cells in extremely preterm neonates. Findings and limits, study-wide: Compared with older groups, preterm CDR3s were shorter, with fewer N additions and less trimming.

Method: immunoSEQ multiplex PCR; TCRdb's copy keeps in-frame clones and lacks some. This table has about 8,000 clones, 95% to 98% appearing once. Germline V gene lookup returns CDR1 MNHNS and CDR2 SASEGT. Trimming took 3 bases from V and 0 from J, leaving 11 bases between them. This CDR3 spans 16 amino acids. Cord blood came from elective full-term cesareans at roughly 37-42 weeks without labor or membrane rupture. Per sample, roughly 19,000 to 110,000 naive CD8+ cells were sorted. To note about this clone: Antigen specificity is unknown.

The chain recombines TRBV6-1 with TRBJ1-4; D not certain. The material sequenced was naive CD8+ T cells from cord blood. The origin of this receptor is a newborn in good health. The CDR3 nucleotides are TGTGCCAGCAGTGACCCGGGAGGCCCAACTAATGAAAAACTGTTTTTT. As protein: CASSDPGGPTNEKLFF.